Listed here are 26 T cell receptor beta chains from one sample, sequenced in a study of T-cell reconstitution after alpha-beta-depleted transplantation in children. This sample's TCRbeta library carried unique molecular identifier barcodes. TCRdb recomputed calls from the PCR reads with MiXCR, one row per CDR3 protein. The sample contains 300,000 to 400,000 distinct CDR3 sequences, about 16% of which appear only once. The sample here was PBMCs, mostly from graft donor cells, taken 360 days after TCRalphabeta/CD19-depleted stem cell transplant. The receptors here all came from a male patient aged 2-15 years who had a stem cell transplant for acute lymphoblastic leukemia, so the T cells may come from the graft donor.

This clonotype has just a few counts. The V and J genes are TRBV9 and TRBJ2-7, with D tentatively TRBD2 (7 bases). The germline V gene has CDR1 SGDLS and CDR2 YYNGEE. With 4 bases removed from V and 2 bases from J, the gap between germline ends came to 13 bases. The CDR3 is 14 residues long. CDR3 sequence reads: CASSLGEGAYEQYF. The CDR3, as DNA: TGTGCCAGCAGCCTAGGGGAGGGGGCCTACGAGCAGTACTTC.

This rearrangement joins TRBV5-4 to TRBJ2-5, with D maybe TRBD2 (6 bases). The CDR3 spans 15 residues. V was pared by 4 bases and J by 4 bases, with 17 bases between. Germline lookup yields CDR1 SGHNT and CDR2 YYREEE (reference sequence). The CDR3 reads CASSRWDEGGETQYF. The CDR3 bases are TGTGCCAGCAGCCGCTGGGACGAGGGAGGAGAGACCCAGTACTTC.

The genes are TRBV13 and TRBJ2-5, with 10 nucleotides matching TRBD1. The CDR3 has 16 amino acids. The trim removed 2 bases at V and 5 bases at J, leaving 8 bases unmatched. From germline, CDR1 is PRHDT and CDR2 FYEKMQ (reference sequence). The CDR3 region is CASSLTGTGDEETQYF. CDR3 nucleotides: TGTGCCAGCAGCTTAACCGGGACAGGGGATGAGGAGACCCAGTACTTC.

V is TRBV10-3 and J is TRBJ2-1; 14 bases map to TRBD2. With V trimmed by 8 bases and J by 10 bases, 10 bases remained unmatched. This CDR3 is 15 amino acids long. Germline V gives CDR1 ENHRY, CDR2 SYGVKD. For the CDR3, the DNA is TGTGCCATCTCACCGGGACTAGCGGGAGAGCGGGAGCAGTTCTTC. Its translation is CAISPGLAGEREQFF.

The chain couples TRBV5-1 to TRBJ2-5, with D possibly being TRBD1 or TRBD2 (5 bases each). The V and J ends lost 4 bases and 5 bases respectively, with 9 bases between them. Per the germline V gene, CDR1 is SGHRS and CDR2 is YFSETQ. The CDR3 has 12 amino acids. The CDR3 sequence is CASSGGGETQYF. CDR3 sequence (DNA): TGCGCCAGCAGCGGGGGTGGGGAGACCCAGTACTTC.

The chain carries TRBV27 and TRBJ2-5; D is unresolved. V was shortened by 3 bases and J by 5 bases, with 13 bases between the two germline ends. The V gene's germline CDR1 is MNHEY and CDR2 SMNVEV (reference sequence). This CDR3 spans 14 amino acids. The CDR3 DNA sequence: TGTGCCAGCAGTTTGCTAGGGCACAAGGAGACCCAGTACTTC. Residues: CASSLLGHKETQYF.

The rearrangement uses TRBV19 and TRBJ2-1, with D perhaps being TRBD1 or TRBD2 (6 bases each). Germline assignment: CDR1 LNHDA and CDR2 SQIVND (reference sequence). Trimming removed 7 bases from V and 8 bases from J, with 15 bases in between. The CDR3 totals 13 residues. The CDR3 DNA reads TGTGCCAGTAAGGGGGGTTTTGTCGATGAGCAGTTCTTC. It codes for CASKGGFVDEQFF.

The chain couples TRBV4-1 to TRBJ2-7, with a possible D match to TRBD2 (6 bases). Germline CDR1 is MGHRA and CDR2 is YSYEKL. Trimming stripped 3 bases from V and 0 bases from J, with 24 bases between. The CDR3 contains 19 residues. For the CDR3, the DNA is TGCGCCAGCAGCCAGGACTACCTTCGGGGCAGGGAGGCCTCCTACGAGCAGTACTTC. Translating it yields CASSQDYLRGREASYEQYF.

This chain uses TRBV2 with TRBJ2-3, with a tentative D call TRBD1 (7 bases). This CDR3 has 12 residues. CDR1 and CDR2 from the germline V gene are SNHLY and FYNNEI. Trimming shortened V by 8 bases and J by 5 bases, and 11 bases separated the two germline ends. The CDR3 DNA reads TGTGCCAGCCAGGGGGGCCAAGATACGCAGTATTTT. Translation: CASQGGQDTQYF. The entire variable domain, with the rest obtained from reference TRBV2 and TRBJ2-3, is as follows: EPEVTQTPSHQVTQMGQEVILRCVPISNHLYFYWYRQILGQKVEFLVSFYNNEISEKSEIFDDQFSVERPDGSNFTLKIRSTKLEDSAMYFCASQGGQDTQYFGPGTRLTVL.

This chain links TRBV5-1 with TRBJ2-1, with unresolved D. Germline V CDR1 and CDR2: SGHRS, YFSETQ. The CDR3 is 15 amino acids. Trimming left V 0 bases short and J 1 base short, with 8 bases between. The CDR3 loop is CASSLADLSYNEQFF. CDR3 nucleotide sequence: TGCGCCAGCAGCTTGGCAGATTTATCCTACAATGAGCAGTTCTTC.

The V and J genes are TRBV18 and TRBJ1-2; D is unresolved. Germline-derived CDR1 and CDR2 are KGHSH and LQKENI. Trimming stripped 2 bases from V and 4 bases from J, with 14 bases between. The CDR3 is 15 residues long. The CDR3 is CASSPIDRNPYGYTF. The CDR3 coding sequence is TGTGCCAGCTCACCAATCGACCGGAACCCCTATGGCTACACCTTC.

At least ten counts were recorded for this clonotype. This sequence joins TRBV6-5 and TRBJ1-1; TRBD1 aligns across 7 bases. This CDR3 spans 15 amino acids. Germline V CDR1 and CDR2: MNHEY, SVGAGI. The ends lost 0 bases at V and 5 bases at J; junction bases unmatched: 6. The CDR3 is CASSYSTGRHTEAFF. In DNA, the CDR3 is TGTGCCAGCAGTTACTCGACAGGGAGACATACTGAAGCTTTCTTT.

This clonotype was seen a few times. The chain links TRBV20-1 to TRBJ2-1, with D possibly being TRBD1 or TRBD2 (5 bases each). This CDR3 is built from 15 residues. Trimming pared 3 bases from V and 5 bases from J, leaving 17 bases between. CDR1 is DFQATT and CDR2 is SNEGSKA in the germline V gene (reference sequence). Written as DNA, the CDR3 is TGCAGTGCTAGTGGGCCGGAGCTGGGACACAATGAGCAGTTCTTC. It specifies CSASGPELGHNEQFF.

This clonotype was seen more than once but under ten times. The chain uses TRBV12-3 or TRBV12-4 and TRBJ1-6, with D tentatively TRBD1 (5 bases). The V and J ends lost 10 bases and 7 bases respectively, with 20 bases between them. CDR3 length: 15 residues. The CDR3 spells CATMGPRGGNSPLHF. The CDR3 DNA is TGTGCCACCATGGGGCCCCGCGGGGGGAATTCACCCCTCCACTTT.

J is TRBJ2-5 and V is TRBV28; D might be TRBD1 (5 bases). The V gene's germline CDR1 is MDHEN and CDR2 SYDVKM. This CDR3 has 15 amino acids. Trimming stripped 5 bases from V and 4 bases from J, with 17 bases between. The CDR3 here is CASSTPGRGRETQYF. The DNA of the CDR3 is TGTGCCAGCAGTACCCCAGGAAGGGGCCGAGAGACCCAGTACTTC.

A few counts support this clonotype. J is TRBJ2-5 and V is TRBV28, with 8 bases matching TRBD2. CDR3 length: 13 residues. The V gene end was trimmed by 5 bases and the J gene end by 14 bases; junction bases not matched to a gene: 13. Germline-derived CDR1 and CDR2 are MDHEN and SYDVKM. CDR3 DNA: TGTGCCAGCAGTGTCCCCTCGACTAGCGCCCGTTACTTC. Translating it yields CASSVPSTSARYF.

The V call is TRBV12-3 or TRBV12-4, the J call TRBJ2-7, with unresolved D. The CDR3 is made up of 14 amino acids. V gave up 1 base and J gave up 6 bases, with 13 bases separating them. The CDR3 loop reads CASSLDPALSEQYF. Here the CDR3 DNA reads TGTGCCAGCAGTTTAGATCCAGCGCTCTCCGAGCAGTACTTC.

This clonotype turned up a few times. This rearrangement joins TRBV19 to TRBJ2-1; D is uncertain. V gave up 6 bases and J gave up 8 bases, with 11 bases separating them. This CDR3 has 12 residues. CDR1 is LNHDA, CDR2 SQIVND, per germline (reference sequence). CDR3 sequence (DNA): TGTGCCAGTAGCCAAATTGAGCATGAGCAGTTCTTC. It yields the protein CASSQIEHEQFF.

In this sample, this clonotype turned up a few times. This chain joins TRBV12-3 or TRBV12-4 and TRBJ2-7; maybe TRBD1 (6 bases). The CDR3 loop spans 16 amino acids. V shed 5 bases and J shed 0 bases, with 17 bases lying between them. CDR3 nucleotide sequence: TGTGCCAGCAGTCTCGGGACACGAGCTGGCTCCTACGAGCAGTACTTC. Its protein product is CASSLGTRAGSYEQYF.

The CDR3 spells CASSWGGISYEQYF. CDR3 coding DNA: TGTGCCAGCAGTTGGGGCGGGATCTCCTACGAGCAGTACTTC. This rearrangement joins TRBV6-2 or TRBV6-3 to TRBJ2-7, with D perhaps matching TRBD2 (6 bases). V lost 4 bases to trimming and J lost 0 bases, with 10 bases between them. Germline V lookup: CDR1 MNHEY, CDR2 SVGEGT. The CDR3 extends over 14 amino acids.

The V and J genes are TRBV4-2 and TRBJ2-7, with 9 bases matching TRBD2. After removal of 2 bases from V and 6 bases from J, the junction contained 11 bases not matched to a gene. CDR3 length: 16 residues. Per the germline V gene, CDR1 is LGHNA and CDR2 is YNFKEQ. The CDR3: CASSQPGGLAGSEQYF. Here the CDR3 DNA reads TGTGCCAGCAGCCAACCCGGAGGGCTAGCGGGATCCGAGCAGTACTTC.

The genes are TRBV10-3 and TRBJ2-3, with 10 nucleotides matching TRBD1. This CDR3 is built from 13 residues. The ends lost 4 bases at V and 5 bases at J; junction bases unmatched: 0. Germline CDR1 is ENHRY and CDR2 is SYGVKD. CDR3 DNA sequence: TGTGCCATCAGTGGGACAGGGGGAGATACGCAGTATTTT. Encoded protein: CAISGTGGDTQYF.

This clonotype showed up just a few times. The DNA of the CDR3 is TGTGCCATCTATCCAGCGGGAGACTCCTACGAGCAGTACTTC. It translates to CAIYPAGDSYEQYF. The V and J genes are TRBV2 and TRBJ2-7; 8 nucleotides agree with TRBD2. This CDR3 is 14 amino acids long. The V gene's germline CDR1 is SNHLY and CDR2 FYNNEI. V lost 10 bases and J lost 0; bases outside the gene matches: 8.

This clonotype showed up just a few times. V usage is TRBV9 and J usage is TRBJ2-2, with D possibly TRBD1 on 6 matching bases. Trimming stripped 0 bases from V and 1 base from J, with 13 bases between. This CDR3 is built from 17 residues. The germline V gene has CDR1 SGDLS and CDR2 YYNGEE. As DNA, the CDR3 is TGTGCCAGCAGCGTAGAGACCCACAGGGAGAACACCGGGGAGCTGTTTTTT. It translates to CASSVETHRENTGELFF.

V is TRBV27 and J is TRBJ2-1; D is perhaps TRBD1 or TRBD2 (5 bases each). Germline V gene lookup returns CDR1 MNHEY and CDR2 SMNVEV (reference sequence). This CDR3 has 12 amino acids. Trimming pared 8 bases from V and 15 bases from J, leaving 20 bases between. CDR3 residues: CASVYGGFWRFF. The CDR3 DNA reads as TGTGCCAGCGTATATGGGGGATTTTGGAGGTTCTTC.

In its sample, this clonotype was seen once. The V call is TRBV7-2, the J call TRBJ1-2, with a tentative D call TRBD1 (5 bases). Germline loops: CDR1 SGHTA, CDR2 FQGNSA. The germline V and J ends were trimmed by 1 base and 5 bases, with 14 bases remaining between them. The CDR3 length is 15 residues. This CDR3 reads CASSLVRGWGYGYTF. CDR3 bases: TGTGCCAGCAGCTTAGTACGAGGATGGGGGTATGGCTACACCTTC. The variable domain in full, completed from reference TRBV7-2 and TRBJ1-2, reads GAGVSQSPSNKVTEKGKDVELRCDPISGHTALYWYRQSLGQGLEFLIYFQGNSAPDKSGLPSDRFSAERTGGSVSTLTIQRTQQEDSAVYLCASSLVRGWGYGYTFGSGTRLTVV.